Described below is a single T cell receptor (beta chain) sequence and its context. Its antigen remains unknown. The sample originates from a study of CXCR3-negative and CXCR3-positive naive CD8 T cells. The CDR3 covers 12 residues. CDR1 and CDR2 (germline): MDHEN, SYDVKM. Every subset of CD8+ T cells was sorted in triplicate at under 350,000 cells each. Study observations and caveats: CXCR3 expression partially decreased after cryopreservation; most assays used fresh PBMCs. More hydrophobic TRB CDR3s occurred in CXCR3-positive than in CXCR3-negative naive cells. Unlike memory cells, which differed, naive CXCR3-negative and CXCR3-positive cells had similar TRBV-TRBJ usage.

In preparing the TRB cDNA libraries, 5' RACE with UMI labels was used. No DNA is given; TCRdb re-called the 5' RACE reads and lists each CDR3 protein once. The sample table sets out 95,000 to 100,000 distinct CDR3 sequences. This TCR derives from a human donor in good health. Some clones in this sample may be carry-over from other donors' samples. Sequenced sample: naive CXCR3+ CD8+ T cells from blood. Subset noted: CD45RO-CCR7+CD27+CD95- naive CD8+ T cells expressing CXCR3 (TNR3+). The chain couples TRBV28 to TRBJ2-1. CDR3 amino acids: CATSYTYNEQFF.